This T cell receptor (beta chain) was sequenced during a study of cytotoxic CD8 clonotypes in ibrutinib-treated CLL. Looked up from germline, CDR1 is LNHDA and CDR2 is SQIVND (reference sequence). The CDR3 runs 16 residues. V was pared by 1 base and J by 0 bases, with 13 bases between. Profiling relied on immunoSEQ multiplex PCR, and the TCRdb table lists in-frame clones only, not all of them. The sample yields 150,000 to 200,000 clones, roughly 84% seen once. The source of this sequence is a human donor with chronic lymphocytic leukemia. V gene TRBV19 combines with J gene TRBJ2-7, with a possible D match to TRBD1 (5 bases). The material sequenced was PBMCs, taken at disease progression, from a patient treated with ibrutinib. In DNA, the CDR3 is TGTGCCAGTAGTATAGGCGGACATGCGAGCTCCTACGAGCAGTACTTC. It yields the protein CASSIGGHASSYEQYF.